The 3 T cell receptor beta chains listed next were all sequenced from one sample in a study of OX40 agonist ivuxolimab in advanced cancers. Sequencing used immunoSEQ multiplex PCR; TCRdb keeps in-frame clones, though not all of them. This sample has 80,000 to 95,000 clones, with around nine tenths found just once. The sequences come from CD4+ or CD8+ T cells sorted from blood, collected in a trial of the OX40 agonist ivuxolimab. These receptor sequences come from an adult with an advanced solid tumor such as melanoma, head and neck, liver or kidney cancer.

The rearrangement joins TRBV5-1 to TRBJ2-5, with a possible D match to TRBD2 (6 bases). This CDR3 comprises 13 residues. The germline CDR1 and CDR2 sequences are SGHRS and YFSETQ. V lost 4 bases to trimming and J lost 3 bases, with 10 bases between them. The CDR3, as DNA: TGCGCCAGCAGCGTGGGGGGTAAAGAGACCCAGTACTTC. Its translation is CASSVGGKETQYF. Full variable domain (missing parts from reference TRBV5-1 and TRBJ2-5): KAGVTQTPRYLIKTRGQQVTLSCSPISGHRSVSWYQQTPGQGLQFLFEYFSETQRNKGNFPGRFSGRQFSNSRSEMNVSTLELGDSALYLCASSVGGKETQYFGPGTRLLVL.

The genes are TRBV6-5 and TRBJ1-2; 8 bases are a match to TRBD1. V was pared by 6 bases and J by 4 bases, with 10 bases of the junction left unmatched. CDR1 and CDR2 (germline): MNHEY, SVGAGI. CDR3 length equals 15 residues. The CDR3 region is CASRARTGRTYGYTF. CDR3 nucleotide sequence: TGTGCCAGCAGGGCTAGGACAGGGCGAACCTATGGCTACACCTTC.

V and J are TRBV19 and TRBJ1-4, with 7 nucleotides matching TRBD1. Germline CDR1 and CDR2: LNHDA and SQIVND (reference sequence). The CDR3 consists of 11 residues. The CDR3 loop is CAVGQSEKLFF. The CDR3, as DNA: TGTGCGGTGGGACAGAGTGAAAAACTGTTTTTT.